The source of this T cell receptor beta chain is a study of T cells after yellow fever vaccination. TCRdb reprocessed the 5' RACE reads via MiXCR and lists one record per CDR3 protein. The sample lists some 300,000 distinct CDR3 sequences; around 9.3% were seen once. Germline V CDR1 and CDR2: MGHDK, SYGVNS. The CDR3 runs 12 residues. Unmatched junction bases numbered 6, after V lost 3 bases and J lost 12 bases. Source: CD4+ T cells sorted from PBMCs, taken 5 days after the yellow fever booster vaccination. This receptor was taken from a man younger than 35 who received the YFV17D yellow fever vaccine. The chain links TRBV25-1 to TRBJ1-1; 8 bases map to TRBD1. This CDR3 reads CASSEQGALSFF. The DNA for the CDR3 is TGTGCCAGCAGTGAGCAGGGGGCATTGTCTTTCTTT.